This TCR beta chain originates from a study of blood T cell repertoires in COVID-19. Germline CDR1 reads SNHLY; CDR2 reads FYNNEI. V lost 7 bases, J lost 10 bases, and 20 bases lay in between. The CDR3 runs 14 residues. Data came from immunoSEQ multiplex PCR; TCRdb stores just in-frame clones and leaves some out. The table records about 53,000 clones, just over 85% of them present only once. This clonotype was sampled from a man of 80 years or more with acute or convalescent COVID-19. J is TRBJ2-1 and V is TRBV2, with D tentatively TRBD1 (5 bases). Sequenced sample: peripheral blood. CDR3 amino acids: CASKVRVLPWEQFF. CDR3 in DNA: TGTGCCAGCAAAGTCAGGGTGTTGCCATGGGAGCAGTTCTTC.